This T cell receptor beta chain was observed in a study of technical replicates of blood from several donors. CDR3 length: 14 residues. CDR1 SGHTA and CDR2 FQGTGA come from the germline V gene. V lost 6 bases and J 2 bases, leaving 10 bases between the germline ends. The repertoire was sequenced with immunoSEQ multiplex PCR; TCRdb's copy has only in-frame clones and lacks some. The sample has approximately 87,000 clones, 91% seen once. The chain recombines TRBV7-3 with TRBJ2-2, with D hard to call. Sequenced input: T cells isolated from PBMCs. The receptor comes from a human donor in good health. Some clones in this sample may be carry-over from other donors' samples. The CDR3 spells CASRPTVNTGELFF. For the CDR3, the DNA is TGTGCCAGCAGACCAACAGTAAACACCGGGGAGCTGTTTTTT.